This record looks at one T cell receptor beta chain sequence and its context. Its specificity is unknown. This sample was taken from a study of T cell responses to AZD1222 COVID-19 vaccine. General study points: Spike was spanned by vaccine-associated CD4 TCRs, which were dominant at 160-218 and 743-854. Most donors were white British, females outnumbered males, and clonal diversity was possibly underestimated.

This CDR3 spans 14 amino acids. Germline loops: CDR1 LNHDA, CDR2 SQIVND (reference sequence). V dropped 7 bases and J dropped 5 bases, with 17 bases sitting between them. Measured with immunoSEQ multiplex PCR; TCRdb has only the in-frame clones, and not every one. This table has around 120,000 clones, more than 85% appearing once. Samples with a second dose at about 4 or about 12 weeks were pooled together. The V and J genes are TRBV19 and TRBJ1-1; D possibly corresponds to TRBD1 (6 bases). This receptor was identified in an adult who received the AZD1222 COVID-19 vaccine. The sequencing used peripheral blood, collected 28 days after the second AZD1222 dose. CDR3 coding DNA: TGTGCCAGTAAGAAGGACAGAAGTGGGACTGAAGCTTTCTTT. Translating it yields CASKKDRSGTEAFF.